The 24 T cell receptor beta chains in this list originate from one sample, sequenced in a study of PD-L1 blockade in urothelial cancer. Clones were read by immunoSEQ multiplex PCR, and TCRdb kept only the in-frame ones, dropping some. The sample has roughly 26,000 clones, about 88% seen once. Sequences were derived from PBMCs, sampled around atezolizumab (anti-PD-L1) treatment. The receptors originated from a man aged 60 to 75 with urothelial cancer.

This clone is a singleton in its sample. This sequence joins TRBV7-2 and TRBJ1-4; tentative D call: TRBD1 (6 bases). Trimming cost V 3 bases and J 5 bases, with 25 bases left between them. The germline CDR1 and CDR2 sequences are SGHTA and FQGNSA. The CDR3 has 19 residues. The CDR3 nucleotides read TGTGCCAGCAGCTTGGGGACATCTATTCAACCTCGGTGGAATGAAAAACTGTTTTTT. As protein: CASSLGTSIQPRWNEKLFF.

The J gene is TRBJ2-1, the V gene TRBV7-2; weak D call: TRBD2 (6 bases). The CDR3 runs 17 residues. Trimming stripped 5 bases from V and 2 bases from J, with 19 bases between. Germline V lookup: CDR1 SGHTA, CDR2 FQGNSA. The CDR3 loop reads CASSPPSAGGTYNEQFF. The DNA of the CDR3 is TGTGCCAGCAGCCCTCCCTCCGCCGGGGGTACCTACAATGAGCAGTTCTTC.

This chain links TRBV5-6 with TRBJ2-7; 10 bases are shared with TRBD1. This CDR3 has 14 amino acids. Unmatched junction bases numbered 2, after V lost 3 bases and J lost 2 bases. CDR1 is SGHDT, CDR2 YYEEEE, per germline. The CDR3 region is CASSSGTGAYEQYF. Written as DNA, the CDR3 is TGTGCCAGCAGCTCCGGGACAGGGGCCTACGAGCAGTACTTC.

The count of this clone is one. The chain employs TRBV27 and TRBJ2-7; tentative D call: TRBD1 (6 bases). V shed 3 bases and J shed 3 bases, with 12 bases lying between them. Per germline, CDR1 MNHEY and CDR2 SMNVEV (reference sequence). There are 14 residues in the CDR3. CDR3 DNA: TGTGCCAGCAGTTTCGGAGACAGGAACTACGAGCAGTACTTC. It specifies CASSFGDRNYEQYF.

Here the CDR3 reads CAWSAGVNYGYTF. Written as DNA, the CDR3 is TGTGCCTGGAGTGCAGGGGTTAACTATGGCTACACCTTC. The chain joins TRBV30 to TRBJ1-2, with D perhaps TRBD1 (6 bases). This CDR3 has 13 amino acids. From germline, CDR1 is GTSNPN and CDR2 SVGIG (reference sequence). V dropped 1 base and J dropped 1 base, with 7 bases sitting between them.

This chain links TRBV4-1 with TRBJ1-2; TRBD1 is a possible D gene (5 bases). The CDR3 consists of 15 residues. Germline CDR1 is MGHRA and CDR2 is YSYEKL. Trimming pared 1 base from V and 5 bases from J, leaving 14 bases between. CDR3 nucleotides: TGCGCCAGCAGCCAAGGCAGGGTTTTGGTTTATGGCTACACCTTC. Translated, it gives CASSQGRVLVYGYTF.

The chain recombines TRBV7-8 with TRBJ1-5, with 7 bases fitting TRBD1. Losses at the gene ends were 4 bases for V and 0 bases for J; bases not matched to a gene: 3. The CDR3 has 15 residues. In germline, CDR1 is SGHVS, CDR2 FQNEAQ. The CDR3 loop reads CASSSGTASNQPQHF. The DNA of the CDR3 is TGTGCCAGCAGCTCCGGGACAGCTAGCAATCAGCCCCAGCATTTT. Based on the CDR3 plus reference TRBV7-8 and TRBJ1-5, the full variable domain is GAGVSQSPRYKVAKRGQDVALRCDPISGHVSLFWYQQALGQGPEFLTYFQNEAQLDKSGLPSDRFFAERPEGSVSTLKIQRTQQEDSAVYLCASSSGTASNQPQHFGDGTRLSIL.

In DNA, the CDR3 is TGCGCCAGCAGCCGGGAACAGGCAGCGAACACCGGGGAGCTGTTTTTT. It is translated as CASSREQAANTGELFF. This sequence joins TRBV4-1 and TRBJ2-2, with D perhaps TRBD1 (5 bases). This CDR3 comprises 16 residues. Germline-derived CDR1 and CDR2 are MGHRA and YSYEKL. Trimming left V 4 bases short and J 0 bases short, with 12 bases between.

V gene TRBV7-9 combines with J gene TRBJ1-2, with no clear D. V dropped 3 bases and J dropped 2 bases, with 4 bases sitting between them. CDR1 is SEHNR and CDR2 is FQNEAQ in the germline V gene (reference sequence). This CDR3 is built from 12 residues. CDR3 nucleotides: TGTGCCAGCAGCTTGCAGAACTATGGCTACACCTTC. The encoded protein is CASSLQNYGYTF. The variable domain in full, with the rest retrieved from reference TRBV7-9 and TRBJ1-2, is DTGVSQNPRHKITKRGQNVTFRCDPISEHNRLYWYRQTLGQGPEFLTYFQNEAQLEKSRLLSDRFSAERPKGSFSTLEIQRTEQGDSAMYLCASSLQNYGYTFGSGTRLTVV.

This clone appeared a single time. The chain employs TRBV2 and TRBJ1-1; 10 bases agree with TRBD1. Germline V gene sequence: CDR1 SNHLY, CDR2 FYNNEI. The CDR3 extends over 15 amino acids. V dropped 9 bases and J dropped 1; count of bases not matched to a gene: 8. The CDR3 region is CARGQGFDRNTEAFF. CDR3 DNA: TGTGCCAGGGGACAGGGGTTTGATCGGAACACTGAAGCTTTCTTT.

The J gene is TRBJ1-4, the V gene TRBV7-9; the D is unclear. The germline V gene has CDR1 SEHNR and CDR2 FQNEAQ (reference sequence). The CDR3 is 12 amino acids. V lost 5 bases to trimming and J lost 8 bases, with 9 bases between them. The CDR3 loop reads CASSRGSEKLFF. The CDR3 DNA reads TGTGCCAGCAGCAGAGGGTCCGAAAAACTGTTTTTT.

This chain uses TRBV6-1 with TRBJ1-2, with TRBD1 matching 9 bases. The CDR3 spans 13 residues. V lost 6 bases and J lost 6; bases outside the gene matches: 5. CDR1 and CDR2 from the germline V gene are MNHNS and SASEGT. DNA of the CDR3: TGTGCCAGCAGCCGGGACAGGGTGGATGGCTACACCTTC. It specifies CASSRDRVDGYTF.

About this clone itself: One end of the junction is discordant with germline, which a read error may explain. This CDR3 is CASSFQGFGETQYF. CDR3 DNA: TGTGCTAGCAGCTTTCAGGGTTTCGGAGAGACCCAGTACTTC. The rearrangement links TRBV7-7 to TRBJ2-5; perhaps TRBD1 as D (5 bases). The germline V gene encodes CDR1 SSHAT and CDR2 FNYEAQ (reference sequence). The CDR3 has 14 residues.

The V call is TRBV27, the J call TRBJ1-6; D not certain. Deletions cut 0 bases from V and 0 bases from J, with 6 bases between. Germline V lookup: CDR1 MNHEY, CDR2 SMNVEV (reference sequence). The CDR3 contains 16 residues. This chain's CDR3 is CASSLSPLSYNSPLHF. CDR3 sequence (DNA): TGTGCCAGCAGTTTATCCCCCCTCTCCTATAATTCACCCCTCCACTTT.

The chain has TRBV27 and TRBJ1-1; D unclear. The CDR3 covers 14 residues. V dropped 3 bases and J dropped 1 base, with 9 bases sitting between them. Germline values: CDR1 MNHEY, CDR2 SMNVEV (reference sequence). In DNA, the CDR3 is TGTGCCAGCAGTTTTAGTATTGGGAACACTGAAGCTTTCTTT. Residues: CASSFSIGNTEAFF.

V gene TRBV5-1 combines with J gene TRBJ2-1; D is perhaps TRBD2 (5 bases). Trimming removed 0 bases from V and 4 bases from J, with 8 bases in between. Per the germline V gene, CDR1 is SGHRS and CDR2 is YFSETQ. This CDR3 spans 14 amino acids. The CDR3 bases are TGCGCCAGCAGCTTGGGGACGGGATACAATGAGCAGTTCTTC. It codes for CASSLGTGYNEQFF.

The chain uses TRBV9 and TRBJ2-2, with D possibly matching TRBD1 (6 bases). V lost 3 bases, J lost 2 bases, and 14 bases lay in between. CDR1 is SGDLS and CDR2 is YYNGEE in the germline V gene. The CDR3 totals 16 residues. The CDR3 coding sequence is TGTGCCAGCAGCGCTGAAGGGGGATTTAACACCGGGGAGCTGTTTTTT. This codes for CASSAEGGFNTGELFF.

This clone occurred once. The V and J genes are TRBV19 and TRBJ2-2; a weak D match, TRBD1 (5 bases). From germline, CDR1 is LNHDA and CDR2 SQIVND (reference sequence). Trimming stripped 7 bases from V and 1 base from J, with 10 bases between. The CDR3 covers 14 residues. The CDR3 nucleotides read TGTGCCAGTACTTACAGGAGGAACACCGGGGAGCTGTTTTTT. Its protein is CASTYRRNTGELFF.

CDR3 sequence: CASSPGQGMNTEAFF. The CDR3 DNA reads TGTGCCAGCAGCCCAGGACAGGGGATGAACACTGAAGCTTTCTTT. The chain combines TRBV11-2 with TRBJ1-1; TRBD1 matches at 9 bases. Germline CDR1 and CDR2: SGHAT and FQNNGV. With 5 bases clipped from V and 0 bases from J, the junction kept 4 bases outside the gene matches. The CDR3 consists of 15 residues.

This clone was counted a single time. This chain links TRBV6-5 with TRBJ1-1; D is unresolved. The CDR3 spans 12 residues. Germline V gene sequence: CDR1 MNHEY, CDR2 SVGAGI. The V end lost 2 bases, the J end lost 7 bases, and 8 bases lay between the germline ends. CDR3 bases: TGTGCCAGCAGTTACGCGGGGTATGAAGCTTTCTTT. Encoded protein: CASSYAGYEAFF.

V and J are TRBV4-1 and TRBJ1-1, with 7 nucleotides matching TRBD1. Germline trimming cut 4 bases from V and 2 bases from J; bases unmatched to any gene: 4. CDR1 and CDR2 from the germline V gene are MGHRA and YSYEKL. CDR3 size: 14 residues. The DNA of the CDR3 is TGCGCCAGCAGCCTGGGACAGAAAAACACTGAAGCTTTCTTT. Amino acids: CASSLGQKNTEAFF.

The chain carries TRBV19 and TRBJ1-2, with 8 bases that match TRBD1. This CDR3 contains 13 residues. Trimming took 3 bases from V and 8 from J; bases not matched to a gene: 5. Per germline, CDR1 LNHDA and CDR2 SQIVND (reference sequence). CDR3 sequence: CASSIGTGSGYTF. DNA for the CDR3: TGTGCCAGTAGTATTGGGACAGGCTCGGGCTACACCTTC.

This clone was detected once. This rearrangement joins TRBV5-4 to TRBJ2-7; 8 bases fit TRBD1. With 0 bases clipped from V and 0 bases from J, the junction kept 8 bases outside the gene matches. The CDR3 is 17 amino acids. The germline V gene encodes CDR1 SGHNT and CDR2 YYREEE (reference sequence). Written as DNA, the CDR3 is TGTGCCAGCAGCTTGGTCCTCCGGACAGGGTCCTCCTACGAGCAGTACTTC. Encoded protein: CASSLVLRTGSSYEQYF.

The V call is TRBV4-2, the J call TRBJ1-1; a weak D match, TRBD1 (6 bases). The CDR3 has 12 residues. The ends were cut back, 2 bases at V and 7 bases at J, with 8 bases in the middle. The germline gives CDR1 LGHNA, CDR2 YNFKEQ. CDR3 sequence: CASSQNRVEAFF. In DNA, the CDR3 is TGTGCCAGCAGCCAAAACAGGGTTGAAGCTTTCTTT.